This TCR beta chain was identified during a study of shared clonotypes between healthy human individuals. Study context: Three plates were used per donor for CD4 naive, three for CD4 memory, two for CD8 naive and one for CD8 memory.

Naive CD8 cells, CD45RO-negative and positively selected for CCR7, excluded terminally differentiated effector memory CD45RA+ cells. All participating donors were Caucasian adults from Nashville, Tennessee. Notes on this clone: What it binds is unknown.

V lost 0 bases and J 8 bases, leaving 11 bases between the germline ends. Germline assignment: CDR1 MNHEY and CDR2 SVGAGI. This CDR3 contains 14 residues. Study-level findings and limits: Investigators collected only blood, and repertoires in tissues likely differ.

The assay was immunoSEQ multiplex PCR, and TCRdb's table has in-frame clones only and misses some. The top ten hold less than 0.25% of the sample, which has fewer than 1 million clones, 96% seen once. The chain joins TRBV6-5 to TRBJ1-5; D is uncertain. The sequence was collected from a man aged 25-45 years in good health. The specimen was naive CD8+ T cells sorted from blood. The CDR3 is CASSYSVGMEPQHF. The CDR3 nucleotides are TGTGCCAGCAGTTACTCAGTCGGCATGGAGCCCCAGCATTTT.